Listed below are T cell receptor beta chains from one sample, sequenced in a study of control samples from healthy donors and cancer patients. Measured with immunoSEQ multiplex PCR; TCRdb has only the in-frame clones, and not every one. This sample has a few hundred thousand clones, with 90% found just once. Sequencing input: PBMCs. These receptors were taken from a middle-aged man with head and neck cancer. Both conserved end residues are part of each CDR3. The D gene is left open where the match is weak. Rows give clone size only sometimes, using once, few, many, or a class for an expanded clone.

J gene,clone size,V gene,D gene,CDR3 DNA,CDR3 protein
TRBJ1-1,-,TRBV4-3,TRBD1,TGCGCCAGCAGCCAATTCCGGGACAGGGGAATTGAAGCTTTCTTT,CASSQFRDRGIEAFF
TRBJ1-5,-,TRBV7-2,-,TGTGCCAGTTCGGACAGAACGGAGCAGCCCCAGCATTTT,CASSDRTEQPQHF
TRBJ1-2,-,TRBV5-4,TRBD1,TGTGCCAGCAGCTCCGGGGCTGCCCCGTTCGGGACAGGGCCCCTCGGCTACACCTTC,CASSSGAAPFGTGPLGYTF
TRBJ2-1,-,TRBV28,-,TGTGCCAGCAGCTTACCGGGACCTCATTACAATGAGCAGTTCTTC,CASSLPGPHYNEQFF
TRBJ1-5,few,TRBV7-2,TRBD1,TGTGCCAGCAGCCTAAGGACAGGTTGGGATCAGCCCCAGCATTTT,CASSLRTGWDQPQHF
TRBJ2-3,once,TRBV2,-,TGTGCCAGCCGACACTCGCAAGATACGCAGTATTTT,CASRHSQDTQYF
TRBJ1-1,-,TRBV6-5,-,TGTGCCAGCTGTTCAGGACATGGTCTCTCCGAAGCTTTCTTT,CASCSGHGLSEAFF
TRBJ1-1,once,TRBV3-1/TRBV3-2,-,TGTGCCAGCAGCCAACCTATAGGAGGGGAGTCTGAAGCTTTCTTT,CASSQPIGGESEAFF
TRBJ1-2,-,TRBV19,-,TGTGCCAGTCGGGGGAACAGCAAAGATGGCTACACCTTC,CASRGNSKDGYTF
TRBJ2-7,-,TRBV2,TRBD2,TGTGCCAGCTGGGAGGCGAGGACTAGCGCCGGTGGGGAGCAGTACTTC,CASWEARTSAGGEQYF
TRBJ2-1,-,TRBV9,-,TGTGCCAGCACCCCAGGGCAGTACAATGAGCAGTTCTTC,CASTPGQYNEQFF
TRBJ1-2,-,TRBV11-1,-,TGTGCCAGCAGCTTAGGGGAGGACGGTGCTTATGGCTACACCTTC,CASSLGEDGAYGYTF
TRBJ1-5,-,TRBV4-1,TRBD1,TGCGCCAGCAGCGGACAGGGGGCAGGTGGCAATCAGCCCCAGCATTTT,CASSGQGAGGNQPQHF
TRBJ2-2,-,TRBV10-2,TRBD1,TGCGCCAGCATAGGGACAGGGCGGACCGGGGAGCTGTTTTTT,CASIGTGRTGELFF
TRBJ2-1,-,TRBV18,-,TGTGCCACCGATAGCGGAACCTCTCCCAATGAGCAGTTCTTC,CATDSGTSPNEQFF
TRBJ2-7,-,TRBV6-6,TRBD1,TGTGCCAGCAGTTCCGGAGACAGGGTTTCCGAGCAGTACTTC,CASSSGDRVSEQYF
TRBJ1-5,-,TRBV28,-,TGTGCCAGCAGTTTCCGGGGCGGGAGCAATCAGCCCCAGCATTTT,CASSFRGGSNQPQHF